The clone carrying this T cell receptor (beta chain) was seen only a few times. The data belong to a study of blood T cells in healthy people across ages. Through a sample-barcoded 5' primer and a J-beta primer mix, a second PCR was run for roughly 6 to 11 cycles. The template-switch adaptor, which had 12 random nucleotides, put a tag on each cDNA molecule. TCRdb analysed the 5' RACE reads with MiXCR anew, one entry per CDR3 protein. Of some 1.7 million distinct CDR3 sequences listed, roughly 27% were seen once; the top ten hold more than 6%. At least 7 million PBMCs were isolated per sample. The sample was blood. The sequence was collected from a woman in her thirties in good health.

Written as DNA, the CDR3 is TGTGCCAGCAGCGTAAACAGGGGAAGCACAGATACGCAGTATTTT. This translates into CASSVNRGSTDTQYF. The chain uses TRBV11-2 and TRBJ2-3, with TRBD1 identical over 7 bases. The CDR3 covers 15 residues. The germline gives CDR1 SGHAT, CDR2 FQNNGV. V lost 5 bases, J lost 0 bases, and 5 bases stayed unmatched.